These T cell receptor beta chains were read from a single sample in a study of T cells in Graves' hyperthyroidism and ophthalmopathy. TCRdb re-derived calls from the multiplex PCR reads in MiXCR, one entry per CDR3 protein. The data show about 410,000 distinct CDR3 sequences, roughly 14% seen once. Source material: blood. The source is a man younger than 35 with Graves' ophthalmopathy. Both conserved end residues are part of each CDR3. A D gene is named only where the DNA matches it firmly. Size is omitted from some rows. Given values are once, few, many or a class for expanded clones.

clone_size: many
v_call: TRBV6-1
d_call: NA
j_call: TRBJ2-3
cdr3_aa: CASSDSQGTDTQYF
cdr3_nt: TGTGCCAGCAGTGATAGCCAGGGCACAGATACGCAGTATTTT

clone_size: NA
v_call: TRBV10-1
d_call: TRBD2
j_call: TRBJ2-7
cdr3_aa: CASSEGLAEFYEQYF
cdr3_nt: TGCGCCAGCAGTGAGGGCCTAGCGGAGTTCTACGAGCAGTACTTC

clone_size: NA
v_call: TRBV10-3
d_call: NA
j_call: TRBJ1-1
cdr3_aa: CAITRGGGTEAFF
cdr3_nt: TGTGCCATCACCCGGGGGGGGGGGACTGAAGCTTTCTTT

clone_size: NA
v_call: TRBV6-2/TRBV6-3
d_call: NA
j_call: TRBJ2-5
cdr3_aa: CASSFRGSGETQCF
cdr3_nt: TGTGCCAGCAGTTTTCGGGGGTCTGGGGAGACCCAGTGCTTC

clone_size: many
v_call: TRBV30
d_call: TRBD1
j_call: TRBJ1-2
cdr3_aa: CAWDHEGQGNYGYTF
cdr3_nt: TGTGCCTGGGATCATGAAGGACAGGGGAACTATGGCTACACCTTC

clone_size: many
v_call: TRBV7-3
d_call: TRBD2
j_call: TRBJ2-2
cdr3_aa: CASSLGGETGELFF
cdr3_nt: TGTGCCAGCAGCTTAGGGGGGGAAACCGGGGAGCTGTTTTTT

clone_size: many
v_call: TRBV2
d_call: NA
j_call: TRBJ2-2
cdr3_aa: CASSERGPNTGELFF
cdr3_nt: TGTGCCAGCAGTGAAAGGGGACCGAACACCGGGGAGCTGTTTTTT

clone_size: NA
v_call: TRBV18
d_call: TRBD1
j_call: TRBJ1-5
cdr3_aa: CASSPNPPLTGNNQPQHF
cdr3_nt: TGTGCCAGCTCACCCAACCCACCATTGACAGGGAACAATCAGCCCCAGCATTTT

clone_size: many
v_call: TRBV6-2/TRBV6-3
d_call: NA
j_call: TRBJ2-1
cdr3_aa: CASRPGRPYNEQFF
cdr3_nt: TGTGCCAGCAGGCCCGGACGCCCCTACAATGAGCAGTTCTTC

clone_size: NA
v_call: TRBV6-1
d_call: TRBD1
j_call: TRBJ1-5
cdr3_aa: CASGQGSSNQPQHF
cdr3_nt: TGTGCCAGCGGACAGGGATCCAGCAATCAGCCCCAGCATTTT

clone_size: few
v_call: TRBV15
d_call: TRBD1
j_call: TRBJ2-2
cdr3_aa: CATSSTGVLNTGELFF
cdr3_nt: TGTGCCACCAGCAGTACAGGGGTTCTGAACACCGGGGAGCTGTTTTTT

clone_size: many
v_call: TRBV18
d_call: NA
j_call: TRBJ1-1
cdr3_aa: CASSRTTPGANTEAFF
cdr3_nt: TGTGCCAGCTCACGCACCACACCCGGGGCGAACACTGAAGCTTTCTTT

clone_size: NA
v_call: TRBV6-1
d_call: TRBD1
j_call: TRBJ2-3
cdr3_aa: CASSEAQGAIPDTQYF
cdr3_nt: TGTGCCAGCAGTGAGGCCCAGGGGGCCATTCCAGATACGCAGTATTTT

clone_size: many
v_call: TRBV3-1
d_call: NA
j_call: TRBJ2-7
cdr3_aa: CASSHTYEQYF
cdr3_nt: TGTGCCAGCAGCCATACCTACGAGCAGTACTTC

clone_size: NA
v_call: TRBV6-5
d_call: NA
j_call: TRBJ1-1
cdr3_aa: CASSYSGFRANTEAFF
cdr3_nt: TGTGCCAGCAGTTACTCCGGTTTTAGGGCGAACACTGAAGCTTTCTTT

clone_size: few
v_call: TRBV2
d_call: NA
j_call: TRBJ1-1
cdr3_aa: CASSEGGPGAFF
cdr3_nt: TGTGCCAGCAGTGAAGGGGGCCCTGGAGCTTTCTTT

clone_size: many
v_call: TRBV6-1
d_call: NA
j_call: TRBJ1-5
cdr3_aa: CASSSNGAQHF
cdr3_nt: TGTGCCAGCAGCTCCAACGGAGCCCAGCATTTT

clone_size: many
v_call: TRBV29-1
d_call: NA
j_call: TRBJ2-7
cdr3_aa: CSVEGGRFLSYEQYF
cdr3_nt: TGCAGCGTTGAAGGTGGGAGGTTCCTCTCCTACGAGCAGTACTTC

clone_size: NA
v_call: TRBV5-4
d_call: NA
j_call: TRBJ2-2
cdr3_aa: CASSLDMTYTGELFF
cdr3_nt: TGTGCCAGCAGCTTGGATATGACTTACACCGGGGAGCTGTTTTTT

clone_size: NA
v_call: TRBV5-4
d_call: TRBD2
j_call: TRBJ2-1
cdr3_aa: CASSLAGLAGVFNEQFF
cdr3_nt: TGTGCCAGCAGCTTGGCGGGGCTAGCGGGAGTGTTCAATGAGCAGTTCTTC

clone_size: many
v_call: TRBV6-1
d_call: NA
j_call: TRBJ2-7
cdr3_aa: CASRVRDALSYEQYF
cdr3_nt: TGTGCCAGCAGAGTCCGGGACGCGCTGTCCTACGAGCAGTACTTC

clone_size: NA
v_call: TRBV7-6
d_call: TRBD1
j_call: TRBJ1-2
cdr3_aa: CASSATGEGYTF
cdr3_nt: TGTGCCAGCAGCGCAACAGGGGAAGGCTACACCTTC

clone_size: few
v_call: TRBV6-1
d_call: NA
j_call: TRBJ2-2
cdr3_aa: CAGSELATNTGELFF
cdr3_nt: TGTGCCGGCAGTGAATTAGCGACGAACACCGGGGAGCTGTTTTTT